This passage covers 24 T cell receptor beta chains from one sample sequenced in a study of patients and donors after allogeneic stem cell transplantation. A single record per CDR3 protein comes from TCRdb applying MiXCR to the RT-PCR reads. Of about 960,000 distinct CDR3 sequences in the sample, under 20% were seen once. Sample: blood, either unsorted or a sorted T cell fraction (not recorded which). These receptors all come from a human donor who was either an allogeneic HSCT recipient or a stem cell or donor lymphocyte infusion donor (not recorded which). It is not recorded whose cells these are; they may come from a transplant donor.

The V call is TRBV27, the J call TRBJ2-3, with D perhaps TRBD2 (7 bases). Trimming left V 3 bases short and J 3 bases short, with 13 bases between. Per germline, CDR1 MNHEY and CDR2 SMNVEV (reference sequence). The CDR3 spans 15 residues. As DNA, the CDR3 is TGTGCCAGCAGTTTTGAGGGGGGGCCGACAGATACGCAGTATTTT. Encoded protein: CASSFEGGPTDTQYF.

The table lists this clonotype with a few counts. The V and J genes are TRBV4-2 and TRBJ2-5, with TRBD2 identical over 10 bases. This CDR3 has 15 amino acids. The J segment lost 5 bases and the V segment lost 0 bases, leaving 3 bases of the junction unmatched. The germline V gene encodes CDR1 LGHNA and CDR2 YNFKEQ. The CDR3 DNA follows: TGTGCCAGCAGCCAAGAACCAGCGGGGGGGGAGACCCAGTACTTC. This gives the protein CASSQEPAGGETQYF.

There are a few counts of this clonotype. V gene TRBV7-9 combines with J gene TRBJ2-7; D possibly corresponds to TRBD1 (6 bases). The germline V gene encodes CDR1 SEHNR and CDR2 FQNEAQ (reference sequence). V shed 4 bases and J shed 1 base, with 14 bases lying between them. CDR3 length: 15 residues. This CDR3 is CASSYMQGLSYEQYF. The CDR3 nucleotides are TGTGCCAGCAGCTACATGCAGGGGCTTTCCTACGAGCAGTACTTC.

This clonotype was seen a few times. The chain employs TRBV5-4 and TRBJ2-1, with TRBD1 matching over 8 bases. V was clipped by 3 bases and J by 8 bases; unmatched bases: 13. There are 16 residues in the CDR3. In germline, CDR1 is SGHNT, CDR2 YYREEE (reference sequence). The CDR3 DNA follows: TGTGCCAGCAGCTCATACACAGGGGGGCGGCGTGATGAGCAGTTCTTC. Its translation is CASSSYTGGRRDEQFF. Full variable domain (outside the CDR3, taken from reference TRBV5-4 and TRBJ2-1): ETGVTQSPTHLIKTRGQQVTLRCSSQSGHNTVSWYQQALGQGPQFIFQYYREEENGRGNFPPRFSGLQFPNYSSELNVNALELDDSALYLCASSSYTGGRRDEQFFGPGTRLTVL.

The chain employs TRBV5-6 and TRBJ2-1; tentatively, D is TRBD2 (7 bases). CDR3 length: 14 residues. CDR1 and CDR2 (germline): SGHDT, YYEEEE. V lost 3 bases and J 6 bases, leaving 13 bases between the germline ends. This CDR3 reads CASSYGRGGNEQFF. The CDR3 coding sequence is TGTGCCAGCAGCTATGGGAGGGGGGGCAATGAGCAGTTCTTC.

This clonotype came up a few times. Written as DNA, the CDR3 is TGTGCCAGCAGTAACAGGATCACCGGGGAGCTGTTTTTT. Its translation is CASSNRITGELFF. The chain combines TRBV2 with TRBJ2-2; the D gene is possibly TRBD1 (5 bases). The CDR3 sequence is 13 residues long. CDR1 is SNHLY and CDR2 is FYNNEI in the germline V gene. Trimming cost V 5 bases and J 4 bases, with 8 bases left between them. The full variable domain, rest sourced from reference TRBV2 and TRBJ2-2, is EPEVTQTPSHQVTQMGQEVILRCVPISNHLYFYWYRQILGQKVEFLVSFYNNEISEKSEIFDDQFSVERPDGSNFTLKIRSTKLEDSAMYFCASSNRITGELFFGEGSRLTVL.

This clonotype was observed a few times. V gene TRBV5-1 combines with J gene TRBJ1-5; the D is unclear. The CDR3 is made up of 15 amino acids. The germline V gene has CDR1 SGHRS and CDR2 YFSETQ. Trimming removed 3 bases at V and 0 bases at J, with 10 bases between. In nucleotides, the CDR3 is TGCGCCAGCAGCTCAGACGGGTCTAGCAATCAGCCCCAGCATTTT. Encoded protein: CASSSDGSSNQPQHF.

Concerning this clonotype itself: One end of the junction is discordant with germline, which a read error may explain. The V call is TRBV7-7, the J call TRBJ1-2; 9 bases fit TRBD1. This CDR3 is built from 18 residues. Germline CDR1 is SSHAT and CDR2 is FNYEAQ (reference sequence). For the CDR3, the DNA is TGTGCTAGCAGCCCACTCAAGGGACAGGGACCGGGCTCCTATGGCTACACCTTC. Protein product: CASSPLKGQGPGSYGYTF.

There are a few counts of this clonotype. Here the CDR3 reads CATSETGGPTDTQYF. The CDR3 DNA sequence: TGTGCCACCAGTGAGACAGGGGGACCCACAGATACGCAGTATTTT. The J gene is TRBJ2-3, the V gene TRBV24-1; TRBD1 agrees at 9 bases. The germline CDR1 and CDR2 sequences are KGHDR and SFDVKD. The CDR3 spans 15 residues. After removal of 4 bases from V and 2 bases from J, the junction contained 3 bases not matched to a gene.

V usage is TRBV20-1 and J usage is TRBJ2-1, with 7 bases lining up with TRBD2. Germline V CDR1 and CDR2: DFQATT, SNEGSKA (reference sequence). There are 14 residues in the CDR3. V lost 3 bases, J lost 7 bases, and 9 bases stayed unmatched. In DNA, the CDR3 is TGCAGTGCTAGTAGCGGGCCTGCCGGGAATGAGCAGTTCTTC. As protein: CSASSGPAGNEQFF.

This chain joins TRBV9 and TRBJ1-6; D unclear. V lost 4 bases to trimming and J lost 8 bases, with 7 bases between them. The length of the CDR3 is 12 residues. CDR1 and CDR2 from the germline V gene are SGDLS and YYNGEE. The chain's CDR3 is CASSPADSPLHF. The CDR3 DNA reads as TGTGCCAGCAGCCCGGCAGATTCACCCCTCCACTTT.

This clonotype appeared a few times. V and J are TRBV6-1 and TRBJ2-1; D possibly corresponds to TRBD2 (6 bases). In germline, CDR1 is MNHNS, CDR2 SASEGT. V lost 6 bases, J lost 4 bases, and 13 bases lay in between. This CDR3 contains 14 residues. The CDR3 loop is CASRDHSGYNEQFF. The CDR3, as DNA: TGTGCCAGCAGAGACCATAGCGGATACAATGAGCAGTTCTTC.

The CDR3 reads CASSYLASGGPNTGELFF. Here the CDR3 DNA reads TGTGCCAGCAGTTACTTGGCTAGCGGGGGGCCGAACACCGGGGAGCTGTTTTTT. The gene calls are TRBV6-5 and TRBJ2-2; 11 bases match TRBD2. The germline gives CDR1 MNHEY, CDR2 SVGAGI. Trimming cost V 1 base and J 0 bases; bases outside gene matches: 4. The CDR3 is made up of 18 amino acids.

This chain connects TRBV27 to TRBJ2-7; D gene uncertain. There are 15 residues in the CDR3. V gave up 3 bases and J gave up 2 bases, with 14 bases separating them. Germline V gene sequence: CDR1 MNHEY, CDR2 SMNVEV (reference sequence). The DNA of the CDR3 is TGTGCCAGCAGTTTCCTATCGGACCAAACCTACGAGCAGTACTTC. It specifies CASSFLSDQTYEQYF.

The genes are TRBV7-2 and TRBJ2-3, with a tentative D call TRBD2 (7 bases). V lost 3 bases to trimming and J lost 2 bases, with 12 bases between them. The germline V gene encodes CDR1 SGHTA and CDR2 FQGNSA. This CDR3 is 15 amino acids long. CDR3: CASSFGGAYTDTQYF. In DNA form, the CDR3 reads TGTGCCAGCAGCTTTGGGGGGGCCTACACAGATACGCAGTATTTT.

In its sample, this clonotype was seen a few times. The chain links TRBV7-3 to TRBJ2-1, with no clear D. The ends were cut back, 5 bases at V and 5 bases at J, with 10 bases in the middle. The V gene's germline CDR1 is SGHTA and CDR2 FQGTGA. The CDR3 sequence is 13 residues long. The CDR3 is CASSPPGHNEQFF. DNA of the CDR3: TGTGCCAGCAGCCCCCCCGGGCACAATGAGCAGTTCTTC.

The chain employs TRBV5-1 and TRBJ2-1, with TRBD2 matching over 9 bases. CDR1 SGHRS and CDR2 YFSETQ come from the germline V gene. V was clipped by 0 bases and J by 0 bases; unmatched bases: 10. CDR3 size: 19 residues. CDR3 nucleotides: TGCGCCAGCAGCTTGGTGGGACTAGCCCCAATCGGCTCCTACAATGAGCAGTTCTTC. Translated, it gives CASSLVGLAPIGSYNEQFF.

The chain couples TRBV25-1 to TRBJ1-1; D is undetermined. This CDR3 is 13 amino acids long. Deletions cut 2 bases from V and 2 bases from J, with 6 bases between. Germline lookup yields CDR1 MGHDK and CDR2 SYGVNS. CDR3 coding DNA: TGTGCCAGCAGTGAAGCCCATAACACTGAAGCTTTCTTT. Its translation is CASSEAHNTEAFF.

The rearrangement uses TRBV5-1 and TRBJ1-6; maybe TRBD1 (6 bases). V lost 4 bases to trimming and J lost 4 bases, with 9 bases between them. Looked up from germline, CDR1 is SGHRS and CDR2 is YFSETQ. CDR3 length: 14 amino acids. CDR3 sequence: CASSQTGYNSPLHF. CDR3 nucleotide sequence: TGCGCCAGCAGCCAGACAGGATATAATTCACCCCTCCACTTT.

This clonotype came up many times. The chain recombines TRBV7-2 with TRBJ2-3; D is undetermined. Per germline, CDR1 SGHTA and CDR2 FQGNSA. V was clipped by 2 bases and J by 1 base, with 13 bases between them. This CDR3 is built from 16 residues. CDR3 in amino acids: CASSLTLGLGTDTQYF. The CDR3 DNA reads TGTGCCAGCAGCTTAACCCTAGGGCTGGGCACAGATACGCAGTATTTT.

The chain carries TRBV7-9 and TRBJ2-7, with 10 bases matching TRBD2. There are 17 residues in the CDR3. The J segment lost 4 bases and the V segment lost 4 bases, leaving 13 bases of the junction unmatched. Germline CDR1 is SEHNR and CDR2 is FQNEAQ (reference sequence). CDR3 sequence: CASSSSGRAFRRYEQYF. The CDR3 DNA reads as TGTGCCAGCAGCTCAAGCGGGAGGGCCTTTCGTCGGTACGAGCAGTACTTC.

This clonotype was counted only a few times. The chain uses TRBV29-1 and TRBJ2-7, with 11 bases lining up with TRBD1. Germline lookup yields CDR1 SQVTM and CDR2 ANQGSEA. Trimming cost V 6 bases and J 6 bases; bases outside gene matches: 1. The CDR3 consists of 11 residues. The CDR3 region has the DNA TGCAGCGTCGGGACAGGGGGCGAGCAGTACTTC. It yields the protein CSVGTGGEQYF.

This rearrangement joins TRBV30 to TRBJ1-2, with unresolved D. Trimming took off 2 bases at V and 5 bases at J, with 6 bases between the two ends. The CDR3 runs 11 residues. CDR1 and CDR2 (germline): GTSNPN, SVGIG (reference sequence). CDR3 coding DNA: TGTGCCTGGAGTCCGAAATATGGCTACACCTTC. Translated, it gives CAWSPKYGYTF.

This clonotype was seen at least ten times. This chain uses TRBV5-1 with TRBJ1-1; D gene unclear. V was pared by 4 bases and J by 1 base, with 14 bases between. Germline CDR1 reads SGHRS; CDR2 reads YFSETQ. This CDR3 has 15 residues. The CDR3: CASSLLPGKNTEAFF. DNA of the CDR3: TGCGCCAGCAGCCTCCTTCCGGGGAAGAACACTGAAGCTTTCTTT.